This is a list of T cell receptor beta chains from one sample in a study of patients and donors after allogeneic stem cell transplantation. Via MiXCR, TCRdb re-called the RT-PCR reads, giving one row per CDR3 protein. The table lists about a million distinct CDR3 sequences, more than 15% of them singletons. The sequencing input was blood, either unsorted or a sorted T cell fraction (not recorded which). All receptors derive from a human donor who was either an allogeneic HSCT recipient or a stem cell or donor lymphocyte infusion donor (not recorded which). It is not recorded whose cells these are; they may come from a transplant donor. Both conserved end residues are part of each CDR3. A D gene is named only where the DNA matches it firmly. Size is omitted from some rows. Given values are once, few, many or a class for expanded clones.

v_gene	d_gene	abundance	j_gene	CDR3aa	CDR3nt
TRBV5-5	.	few	TRBJ2-7	CASGQGTTPYEQYF	TGTGCCAGCGGCCAAGGGACCACCCCCTACGAGCAGTACTTC
TRBV6-1	.	.	TRBJ1-2	CASSDEVYRAANYGYTF	TGTGCCAGCAGTGACGAAGTCTACAGGGCCGCTAACTATGGCTACACCTTC
TRBV20-1	.	few	TRBJ1-6	CSAGNSQYNSPLHF	TGCAGTGCTGGAAACAGCCAGTATAATTCACCCCTCCACTTT
TRBV6-4	.	many	TRBJ2-1	CASSDSRFGLYGNEQFF	TGTGCCAGCAGTGACTCGAGGTTCGGTCTTTATGGGAATGAGCAGTTCTTC
TRBV6-2/TRBV6-3	TRBD2	few	TRBJ2-7	CASSYSTSGRLREQYF	TGTGCCAGCAGTTACTCGACTAGCGGGAGACTGAGGGAGCAGTACTTC
TRBV20-1	.	.	TRBJ2-7	CSAWIGSSYEQYF	TGCAGTGCTTGGATAGGGAGTTCCTACGAGCAGTACTTC
TRBV2	.	.	TRBJ2-7	CASSPRTYYEQYF	TGTGCCAGCAGTCCCCGGACATACTACGAGCAGTACTTC
TRBV2	.	few	TRBJ1-3	CASVAVQTSGNTIYF	TGTGCCAGCGTTGCAGTGCAGACCTCTGGAAACACCATATATTTT
TRBV20-1	.	few	TRBJ1-1	CSARSRRGGTEAFF	TGCAGTGCTAGATCCCGGCGGGGGGGTACTGAAGCTTTCTTT
TRBV29-1	.	few	TRBJ2-5	CSVENQGDQETQYF	TGCAGCGTCGAGAACCAGGGAGACCAAGAGACCCAGTACTTC
TRBV6-6	.	few	TRBJ1-6	CASSYSDSPLHF	TGTGCCAGCAGTTACTCCGATTCACCCCTCCACTTT
TRBV13	TRBD2	.	TRBJ2-3	CASSSGLVLGTQYF	TGTGCCAGCAGCTCCGGACTAGTGCTGGGTACGCAGTATTTT
TRBV12-5	TRBD1	few	TRBJ2-1	CASGLVGDRGEQFF	TGTGCTAGTGGTTTGGTAGGGGACAGGGGTGAGCAGTTCTTC
TRBV21-1	.	few	TRBJ2-1	CASSSTSGRLEQFF	TGTGCCAGCAGCTCAACTAGCGGGAGGCTTGAGCAGTTCTTC
TRBV7-3	TRBD1	.	TRBJ2-5	CASSPDRTGRETQYF	TGTGCCAGCAGCCCTGACAGGACAGGCCGGGAGACCCAGTACTTC
TRBV7-2	.	.	TRBJ1-5	CASSLGAGVNQPQHF	TGTGCCAGCAGCTTAGGGGCAGGGGTCAATCAGCCCCAGCATTTT
TRBV5-1	.	.	TRBJ2-5	CASSRDGLQETQYF	TGCGCCAGCAGCAGAGACGGACTCCAAGAGACCCAGTACTTC
TRBV20-1	TRBD2	.	TRBJ2-5	CSAKGGGGRETQYF	TGCAGTGCTAAAGGCGGGGGCGGGAGGGAGACCCAGTACTTC
TRBV29-1	.	.	TRBJ1-2	CSGTQGRNGYTF	TGCAGCGGTACACAGGGTAGGAATGGCTACACCTTC
TRBV4-3	.	.	TRBJ1-2	CASSQAGVYGYTF	TGCGCCAGCAGCCAAGCCGGAGTCTATGGCTACACCTTC
TRBV5-1	.	.	TRBJ2-2	CASKGSTLNTGELFF	TGCGCCAGCAAGGGCAGTACCCTGAACACCGGGGAGCTGTTTTTT
TRBV14	TRBD2	few	TRBJ2-7	CASSQVGLAGPILTYEQYF	TGTGCCAGCAGCCAGGTGGGACTAGCGGGCCCTATCCTCACCTACGAGCAGTACTTC
TRBV28	TRBD1	.	TRBJ1-5	CASSSTGVRDQPQHF	TGTGCCAGCAGTTCGACAGGGGTAAGAGATCAGCCCCAGCATTTT
TRBV24-1	.	.	TRBJ1-4	CATSDSPLSTAQNEKLFF	TGTGCCACCAGTGATTCCCCACTCTCGACAGCCCAAAATGAAAAACTGTTTTTT
TRBV27	TRBD1	.	TRBJ2-3	CASSLSPRGLGDTQYF	TGTGCCAGCAGTTTATCCCCCAGGGGGCTTGGAGATACGCAGTATTTT
TRBV10-3	.	.	TRBJ2-4	CAISDVGAGAKNIQYF	TGTGCCATCAGTGATGTTGGGGCTGGAGCCAAAAACATTCAGTACTTC
TRBV29-1	.	many	TRBJ2-7	CSVVWQGSTSQSYEQYF	TGCAGCGTTGTGTGGCAGGGGTCCACCTCCCAGTCCTACGAGCAGTACTTC
TRBV2	.	.	TRBJ1-3	CASSHTVGGEKSGNTIYF	TGTGCCAGCAGTCACACGGTTGGCGGAGAGAAGTCTGGAAACACCATATATTTT
TRBV12-3/TRBV12-4	TRBD2	.	TRBJ2-1	CASSRETSGRSYNEQFF	TGTGCCAGCAGCCGAGAGACTAGCGGGAGGTCCTACAATGAGCAGTTCTTC
TRBV5-1	TRBD1	.	TRBJ2-5	CASSLHDREKETQYF	TGCGCCAGCAGCCTTCACGACAGGGAAAAAGAGACCCAGTACTTC
TRBV24-1	TRBD2	.	TRBJ2-3	CATSDPGTSGGSTDTQYF	TGTGCCACCAGTGACCCCGGGACTAGCGGGGGAAGCACAGATACGCAGTATTTT
TRBV12-3/TRBV12-4	TRBD1	few	TRBJ2-3	CASNPQGAPPYF	TGTGCCAGCAACCCTCAGGGGGCGCCGCCGTATTTT
TRBV3-1	.	few	TRBJ2-1	CASSQEDGSRYNEQFF	TGTGCCAGCAGCCAAGAGGATGGGTCGCGCTACAATGAGCAGTTCTTC
TRBV20-1	.	few	TRBJ2-2	CSARTPPGLKNTGELFF	TGCAGTGCTAGAACACCCCCAGGGTTGAAGAACACCGGGGAGCTGTTTTTT
TRBV24-1	TRBD2	few	TRBJ2-3	CATSEGGSGDTQYF	TGTGCCACCAGTGAGGGGGGGAGTGGAGATACGCAGTATTTT
TRBV3-1	TRBD1	.	TRBJ1-2	CASSPKGAGNYGYTF	TGTGCCAGCAGCCCTAAGGGGGCAGGTAACTATGGCTACACCTTC
TRBV5-1	.	.	TRBJ2-6	CASGMGNSGANVLTF	TGCGCCAGCGGGATGGGGAACTCTGGGGCCAACGTCCTGACTTTC
TRBV2	.	few	TRBJ1-2	CASSDTLAGYTF	TGTGCCAGCAGTGACACCCTCGCAGGCTACACCTTC
TRBV18	.	few	TRBJ2-3	CASSPPTNTDTQYF	TGTGCCAGCTCACCACCGACAAACACAGATACGCAGTATTTT
TRBV5-1	.	many	TRBJ2-3	CASSRGTSRDTQYF	TGCGCCAGCAGCCGGGGGACGAGTCGGGATACGCAGTATTTT
TRBV12-3/TRBV12-4	TRBD2	few	TRBJ2-3	CASSRIAGGSDTQYF	TGTGCCAGCAGTCGCATAGCGGGAGGATCTGATACGCAGTATTTT
TRBV3-1	.	.	TRBJ1-2	CASSPRGKANYGYTF	TGTGCCAGCAGCCCTCGGGGGAAAGCTAACTATGGCTACACCTTC
TRBV20-1	TRBD1	.	TRBJ2-7	CSASLRRQGVWEQYF	TGCAGTGCTTCCCTCCGCCGACAGGGGGTGTGGGAGCAGTACTTC
TRBV20-1	.	few	TRBJ2-7	CSARAPLGYEQYF	TGCAGTGCTAGAGCCCCCCTGGGCTACGAGCAGTACTTC
TRBV4-1	.	.	TRBJ2-3	CASSQDGDRGAQYF	TGCGCCAGCAGCCAAGATGGTGATCGGGGTGCGCAGTATTTT
TRBV19	.	.	TRBJ1-1	CASSIGSGLQTEAFF	TGTGCCAGTAGTATAGGATCGGGTCTTCAGACTGAAGCTTTCTTT
TRBV24-1	.	few	TRBJ1-2	CATSDTGRIYGYTF	TGTGCCACCAGTGATACCGGACGGATCTATGGCTACACCTTC
TRBV9	TRBD2	few	TRBJ2-1	CASSVDASGVLNEQFF	TGTGCCAGCAGCGTAGACGCTAGCGGGGTGCTAAATGAGCAGTTCTTC
TRBV5-1	.	.	TRBJ1-1	CASSLDGDSEAFF	TGCGCCAGCAGCTTGGATGGGGATAGTGAAGCTTTCTTT
TRBV5-1	.	many	TRBJ2-1	CASSFVTLSEQFF	TGCGCCAGCAGCTTCGTGACTCTGAGTGAGCAGTTCTTC